Detailed here is one T cell receptor beta chain. Antigen unknown. The data were taken from a study of T cell responses to AZD1222 COVID-19 vaccine. In the study overall: Pooling of second doses given at about 4 or about 12 weeks was done. General study results and limits: Baseline antibody screening turned up just a handful of seropositive AZD1222 recipients. In a largely white British group with more females than males, clonal diversity was possibly underestimated. When two AZD1222 doses had been given, Spike-specific TCR breadth and depth rose.

The germline V gene encodes CDR1 MDHEN and CDR2 SYDVKM. V was clipped by 4 bases and J by 4 bases; unmatched bases: 5. This CDR3 has 14 residues. Measured with immunoSEQ multiplex PCR; TCRdb has only the in-frame clones, and not every one. The table shows approximately 91,000 clones, with approximately 90% occurring only once. This receptor was taken from an adult in good health. Sequencing was performed on peripheral blood, taken on day 0 of AZD1222 vaccination. This chain links TRBV28 with TRBJ1-2, with 8 bases fitting TRBD1. Here the CDR3 reads CASSYTGGGYGYTF. DNA of the CDR3: TGTGCCAGCAGTTATACAGGGGGAGGCTATGGCTACACCTTC.